One sample yielded the 9 T cell receptor beta chains listed below, sequenced in a study of shared clonotypes between healthy human individuals. Using immunoSEQ multiplex PCR, the repertoire was profiled, and TCRdb retains in-frame clones only, with some absent. The profile covers under 2,500,000 clones, with approximately 96% appearing a single time and around 0.13% taken by the ten largest. The sequencing sample was made of naive CD4+ T cells sorted from blood. The subset here: CD45RA+ positively selected. These receptors came from a man aged 18 to 30 in good health.

V gene TRBV19 combines with J gene TRBJ1-4; D possibly corresponds to TRBD1 (6 bases). CDR1 is LNHDA and CDR2 is SQIVND in the germline V gene (reference sequence). The length of the CDR3 is 14 residues. With 3 bases removed from V and 7 bases from J, the gap between germline ends came to 12 bases. DNA of the CDR3: TGTGCCAGTAGTATCGCTGGGGGCAGTGAAAAACTGTTTTTT. Translation: CASSIAGGSEKLFF.

The chain recombines TRBV6-1 with TRBJ2-7, with a tentative D call TRBD1 (6 bases). Trimming took 2 bases from V and 0 from J, leaving 8 bases between them. The CDR3 is 14 amino acids. Germline V lookup: CDR1 MNHNS, CDR2 SASEGT. The CDR3 sequence is CASSEPGHSYEQYF. The CDR3 coding sequence is TGTGCCAGCAGTGAACCGGGACACTCCTACGAGCAGTACTTC.

The CDR3 sequence is CASSTIGARSGNTIYF. The CDR3 DNA reads TGTGCCAGTAGTACGATCGGGGCCCGCTCTGGAAACACCATATATTTT. The rearrangement links TRBV19 to TRBJ1-3, with D maybe TRBD1 (5 bases). This CDR3 region has 16 residues. Per the germline V gene, CDR1 is LNHDA and CDR2 is SQIVND (reference sequence). V was clipped by 4 bases and J by 0 bases, with 13 bases between them.

The V gene is TRBV11-2, the J gene TRBJ1-3; D is uncertain. The CDR3 runs to 13 residues. Germline CDR1 SGHAT, CDR2 FQNNGV. V was pared by 5 bases and J by 3 bases, with 8 bases between. The CDR3 loop reads CASSKDGGNTIYF. The CDR3 region has the DNA TGTGCCAGCAGCAAGGACGGTGGAAACACCATATATTTT.

This chain connects TRBV5-1 to TRBJ1-2; possible D gene TRBD1, 5 bases. Germline lookup yields CDR1 SGHRS and CDR2 YFSETQ. The V and J ends lost 0 bases and 4 bases respectively, with 13 bases between them. CDR3 length equals 15 residues. The CDR3 loop reads CASSLDGAGLYGYTF. The CDR3 bases are TGCGCCAGCAGCTTGGACGGTGCAGGGCTCTATGGCTACACCTTC.

The chain employs TRBV7-9 and TRBJ2-5; 8 bases line up with TRBD1. Trimming removed 5 bases from V and 5 bases from J; junction bases left unmatched: 10. CDR3 length: 15 amino acids. Germline lookup yields CDR1 SEHNR and CDR2 FQNEAQ (reference sequence). CDR3: CASSPLDRVKETQYF. In DNA form, the CDR3 reads TGTGCCAGCAGCCCTCTGGACAGGGTGAAGGAGACCCAGTACTTC.

V usage is TRBV7-2 and J usage is TRBJ2-3; the match to TRBD2 covers 10 bases. Germline CDR1 SGHTA, CDR2 FQGNSA. V lost 5 bases to trimming and J lost 5 bases; unmatched junction nucleotides: 7. The CDR3 contains 15 residues. The CDR3 DNA reads TGTGCCAGCAGCAAACTAGCGGGAAGGATAGATACGCAGTATTTT. Translation: CASSKLAGRIDTQYF.

The CDR3 loop is CASSQSLTGGNKDTQYF. CDR3 DNA: TGCGCCAGCAGCCAAAGTTTAACAGGGGGCAACAAAGATACGCAGTATTTT. The chain combines TRBV4-3 with TRBJ2-3; 9 bases are shared with TRBD1. In germline, CDR1 is LGHNA, CDR2 YSLEER. The CDR3 contains 17 residues. After removal of 2 bases from V and 5 bases from J, the junction contained 11 bases not matched to a gene.

The chain links TRBV4-1 to TRBJ1-1, with D perhaps TRBD1 (5 bases). V dropped 6 bases and J dropped 6 bases, with 20 bases sitting between them. The CDR3 sequence is 15 residues long. Germline V lookup: CDR1 MGHRA, CDR2 YSYEKL. Here the CDR3 DNA reads TGCGCCAGCAGGGCTGAGGACATGGGGGTCGCTGAAGCTTTCTTT. As protein: CASRAEDMGVAEAFF.